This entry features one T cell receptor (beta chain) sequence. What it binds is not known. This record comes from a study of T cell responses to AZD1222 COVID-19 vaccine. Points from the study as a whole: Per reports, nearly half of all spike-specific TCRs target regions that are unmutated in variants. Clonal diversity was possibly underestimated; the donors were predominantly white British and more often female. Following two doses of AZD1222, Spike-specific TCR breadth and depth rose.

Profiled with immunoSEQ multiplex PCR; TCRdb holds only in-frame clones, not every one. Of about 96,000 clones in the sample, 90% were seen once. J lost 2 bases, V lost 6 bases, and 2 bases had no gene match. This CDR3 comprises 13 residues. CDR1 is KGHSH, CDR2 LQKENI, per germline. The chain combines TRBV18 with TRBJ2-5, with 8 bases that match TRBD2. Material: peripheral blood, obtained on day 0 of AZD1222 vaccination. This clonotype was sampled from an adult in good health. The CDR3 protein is CASSRGGQETQYF. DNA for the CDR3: TGTGCCAGCTCCCGGGGGGGGCAAGAGACCCAGTACTTC.